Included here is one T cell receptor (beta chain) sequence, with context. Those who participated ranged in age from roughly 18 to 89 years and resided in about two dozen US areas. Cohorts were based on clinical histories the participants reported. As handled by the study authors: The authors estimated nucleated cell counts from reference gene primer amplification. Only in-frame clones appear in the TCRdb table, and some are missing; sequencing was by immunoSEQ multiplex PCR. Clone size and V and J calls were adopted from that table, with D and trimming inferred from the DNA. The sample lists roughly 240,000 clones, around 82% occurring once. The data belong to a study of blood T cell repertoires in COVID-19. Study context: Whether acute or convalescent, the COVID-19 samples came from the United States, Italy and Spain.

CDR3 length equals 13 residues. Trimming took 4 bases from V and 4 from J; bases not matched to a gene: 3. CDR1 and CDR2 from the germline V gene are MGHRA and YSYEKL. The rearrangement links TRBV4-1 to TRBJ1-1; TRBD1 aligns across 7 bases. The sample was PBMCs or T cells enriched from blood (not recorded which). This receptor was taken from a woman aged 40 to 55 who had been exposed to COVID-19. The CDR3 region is CASSRDSGTEAFF. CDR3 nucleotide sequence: TGCGCCAGCAGCCGGGACAGTGGCACTGAAGCTTTCTTT.